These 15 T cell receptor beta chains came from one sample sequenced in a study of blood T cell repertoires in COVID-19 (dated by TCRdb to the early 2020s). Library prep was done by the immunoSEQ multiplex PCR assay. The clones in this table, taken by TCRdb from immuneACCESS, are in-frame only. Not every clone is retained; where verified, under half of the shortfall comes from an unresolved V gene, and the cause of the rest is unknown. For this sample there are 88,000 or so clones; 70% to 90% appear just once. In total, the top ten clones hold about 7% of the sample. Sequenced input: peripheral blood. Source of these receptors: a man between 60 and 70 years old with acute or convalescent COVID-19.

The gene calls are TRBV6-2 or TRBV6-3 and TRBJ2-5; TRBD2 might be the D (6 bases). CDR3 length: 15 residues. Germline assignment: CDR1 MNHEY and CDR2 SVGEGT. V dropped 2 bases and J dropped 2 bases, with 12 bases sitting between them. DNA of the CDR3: TGTGCCAGCAGTTACGGGGGACTTATACAAGAGACCCAGTACTTC. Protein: CASSYGGLIQETQYF.

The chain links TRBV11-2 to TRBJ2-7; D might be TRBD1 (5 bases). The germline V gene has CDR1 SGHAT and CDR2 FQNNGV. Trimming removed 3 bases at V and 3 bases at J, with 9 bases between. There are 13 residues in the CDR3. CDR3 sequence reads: CASSFDQGYEQYF. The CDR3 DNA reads TGTGCCAGCAGCTTCGACCAGGGCTACGAGCAGTACTTC.

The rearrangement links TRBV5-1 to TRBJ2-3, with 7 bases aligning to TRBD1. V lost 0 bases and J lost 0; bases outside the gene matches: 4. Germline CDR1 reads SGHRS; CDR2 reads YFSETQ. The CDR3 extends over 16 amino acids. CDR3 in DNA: TGCGCCAGCAGCTTGGCCGGGACAGAAAGCACAGATACGCAGTATTTT. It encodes CASSLAGTESTDTQYF.

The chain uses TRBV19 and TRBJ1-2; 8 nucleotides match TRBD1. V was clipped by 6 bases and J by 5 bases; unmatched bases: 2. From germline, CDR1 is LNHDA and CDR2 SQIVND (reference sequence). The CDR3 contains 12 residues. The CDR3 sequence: CASSRDRYGYTF. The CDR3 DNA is TGTGCCAGTAGCCGGGACAGGTATGGCTACACCTTC.

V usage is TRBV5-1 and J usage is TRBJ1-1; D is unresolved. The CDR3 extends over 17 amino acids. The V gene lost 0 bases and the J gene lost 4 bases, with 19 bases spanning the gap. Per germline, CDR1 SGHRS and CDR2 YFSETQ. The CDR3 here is CASSLAFGSGLGTEAFF. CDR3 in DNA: TGCGCCAGCAGCTTGGCCTTCGGGTCGGGGTTGGGCACTGAAGCTTTCTTT.

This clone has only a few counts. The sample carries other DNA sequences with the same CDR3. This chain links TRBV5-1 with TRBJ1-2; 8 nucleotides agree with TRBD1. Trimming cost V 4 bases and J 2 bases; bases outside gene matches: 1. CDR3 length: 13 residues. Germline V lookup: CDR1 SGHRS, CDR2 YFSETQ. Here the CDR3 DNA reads TGCGCCAGCAGCAGGGACAGGAACTATGGCTACACCTTC. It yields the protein CASSRDRNYGYTF.

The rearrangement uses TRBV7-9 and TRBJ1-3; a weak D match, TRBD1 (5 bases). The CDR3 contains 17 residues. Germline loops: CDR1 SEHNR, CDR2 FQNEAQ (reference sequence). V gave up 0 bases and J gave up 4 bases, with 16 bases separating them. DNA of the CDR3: TGTGCCAGCAGCTTAGCGGGGGGAGGCGAGTCCGGAAACACCATATATTTT. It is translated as CASSLAGGGESGNTIYF.

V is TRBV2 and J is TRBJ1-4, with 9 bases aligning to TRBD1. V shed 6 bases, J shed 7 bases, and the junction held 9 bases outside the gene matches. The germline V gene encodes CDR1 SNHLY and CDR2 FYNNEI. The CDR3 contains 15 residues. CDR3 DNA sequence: TGTGCCAGCAGGGATATACAGGGGGCGTTTGAAAAACTGTTTTTT. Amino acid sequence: CASRDIQGAFEKLFF. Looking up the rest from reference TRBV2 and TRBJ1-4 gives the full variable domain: EPEVTQTPSHQVTQMGQEVILRCVPISNHLYFYWYRQILGQKVEFLVSFYNNEISEKSEIFDDQFSVERPDGSNFTLKIRSTKLEDSAMYFCASRDIQGAFEKLFFGSGTQLSVL.

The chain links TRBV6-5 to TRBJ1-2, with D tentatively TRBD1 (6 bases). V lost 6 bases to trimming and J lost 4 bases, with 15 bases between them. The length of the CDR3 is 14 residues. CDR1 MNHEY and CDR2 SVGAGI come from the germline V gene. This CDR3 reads CASSRRTAAYGYTF. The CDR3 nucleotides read TGTGCCAGCAGCCGAAGGACAGCTGCCTATGGCTACACCTTC.

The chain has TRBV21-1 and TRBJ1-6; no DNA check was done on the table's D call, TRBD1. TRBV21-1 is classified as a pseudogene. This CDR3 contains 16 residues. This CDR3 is CASSKACPGGNSPLHF. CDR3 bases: TGTGCCAGCAGCAAAGCCTGTCCAGGGGGGAATTCACCCCTCCACTTT.

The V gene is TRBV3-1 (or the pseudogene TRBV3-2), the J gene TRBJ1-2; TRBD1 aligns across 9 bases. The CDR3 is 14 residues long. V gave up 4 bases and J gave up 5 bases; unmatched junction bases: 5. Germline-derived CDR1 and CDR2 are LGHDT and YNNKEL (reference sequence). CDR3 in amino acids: CASSRDRAIYGYTF. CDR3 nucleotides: TGTGCCAGCAGCCGGGACAGGGCCATATATGGCTACACCTTC.

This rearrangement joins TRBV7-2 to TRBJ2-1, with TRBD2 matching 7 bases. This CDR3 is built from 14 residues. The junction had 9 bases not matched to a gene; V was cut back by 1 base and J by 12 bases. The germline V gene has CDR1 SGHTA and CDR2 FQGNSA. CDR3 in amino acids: CASSLVPGGSGQFF. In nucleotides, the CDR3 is TGTGCCAGCAGCTTAGTCCCTGGCGGGAGCGGGCAGTTCTTC.

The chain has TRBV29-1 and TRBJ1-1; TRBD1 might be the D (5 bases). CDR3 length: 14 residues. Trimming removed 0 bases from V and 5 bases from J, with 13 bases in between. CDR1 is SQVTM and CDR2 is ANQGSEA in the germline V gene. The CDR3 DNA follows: TGCAGCGTTGAAGATCGGTGGGCAGGGACTGAAGCTTTCTTT. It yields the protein CSVEDRWAGTEAFF.

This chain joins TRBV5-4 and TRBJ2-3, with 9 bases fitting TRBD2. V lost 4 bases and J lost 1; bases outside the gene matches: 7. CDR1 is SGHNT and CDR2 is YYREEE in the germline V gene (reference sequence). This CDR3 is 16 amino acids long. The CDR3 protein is CASSKQIAGGTDTQYF. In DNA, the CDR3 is TGTGCCAGCAGCAAGCAGATAGCGGGGGGCACAGATACGCAGTATTTT.

CDR3 sequence (DNA): TGTGCCAGCAGCGGGGGGAGGGAGACCCAGTACTTC. Translating gives CASSGGRETQYF. The gene calls are TRBV6-5 and TRBJ2-5; 7 bases agree with TRBD2. Germline lookup yields CDR1 MNHEY and CDR2 SVGAGI. V lost 6 bases, J lost 5 bases, and 3 bases stayed unmatched. The CDR3 consists of 12 residues.